This T cell receptor beta chain was sequenced for a study of shared clonotypes between healthy human individuals. Study-wide points: Exclusively blood specimens were collected; tissue repertoires likely differ.

From germline, CDR1 is MGHRA and CDR2 YSYEKL. The CDR3 consists of 16 residues. Trimming cost V 1 base and J 1 base; bases outside gene matches: 3. A note on this clone: The antigen is not known.

The authors split each subset's genomic DNA evenly across several immunoSEQ plates. Repertoires were generated with immunoSEQ multiplex PCR, while TCRdb's copy carries only in-frame clones and drops some. The data contain around 530,000 clones, roughly 79% of them singletons. The chain uses TRBV4-1 and TRBJ1-5; TRBD1 matches 8 bases. This clonotype was sampled from a woman between 40 and 55 years old in good health. Some clones in this sample may be carry-over from other donors' samples. Sample: PBMCs. CDR3 nucleotide sequence: TGCGCCAGCAGCCAAGGGGACAGGTTCAGCAATCAGCCCCAGCATTTT. Its translation: CASSQGDRFSNQPQHF.